Sequencing of this T cell receptor (beta chain) was carried out in a study of shared clonotypes between healthy human individuals. Across the study: Sampling drew on donors who were two women and a few men aged 18 to 49. Study-level findings and limits: Some naive CD4 clonotypes, around 5%, turned up in common across four donors. Clonotypes shared by all four donors outscored non-shared clonotypes in generation probability.

A word on this clone: The antigen is not known.

CDR1 and CDR2 from the germline V gene are MNHNS and SASEGT. Trimming took off 0 bases at V and 3 bases at J, with 6 bases between the two ends. This CDR3 contains 14 residues. About 30,000 T cell genomes, or around 200 ng DNA, went into the sorted-subset replicate PCRs. TCRdb's table, derived via immunoSEQ multiplex PCR, lists solely in-frame clones and lacks some. The sample shows some 2.1 million clones, over 85% of them seen only once. The specimen sequenced was naive CD4+ T cells sorted from blood. Regarding subset: CD45RA+ positively selected. The gene calls are TRBV6-1 and TRBJ1-5; D is uncertain. The clonotype originates from a man in his late teens or twenties in good health. CDR3 amino acids: CASSEAQINQPQHF. Here the CDR3 DNA reads TGTGCCAGCAGTGAAGCGCAGATCAATCAGCCCCAGCATTTT.